The following is a TCR beta chain sequence with its context. CDR3 size: 16 residues. The germline CDR1 and CDR2 sequences are MNHEY and SMNVEV (reference sequence). J was trimmed by 6 bases and V by 5 bases; bases with no gene match: 11. This entry is derived from a study of cytomegalovirus exposure and HLA in healthy donors. Only in-frame clones appear in the TCRdb table, and some are missing; sequencing was by immunoSEQ multiplex PCR. The sample holds 250,000 or so clones, roughly nine tenths seen once. This sequence joins TRBV27 and TRBJ2-3; 10 nucleotides match TRBD1. Material for sequencing was PBMCs. The source is a man aged 18 to 35 in good health and CMV-seropositive. The CDR3 spells CASSDPDRGWLDTQYF. Here the CDR3 DNA reads TGTGCCAGCAGTGACCCGGACAGGGGGTGGTTGGATACGCAGTATTTT.